This is a list of T cell receptor beta chains from one sample in a study of control samples from healthy donors and cancer patients. Method: immunoSEQ multiplex PCR; TCRdb's copy keeps in-frame clones and lacks some. The sample includes tens of thousands of clones, 75% to 95% of them seen just once. The sample taken for sequencing was blood. The source of these receptors is a man aged 45-65 years in good health. CDR3s include the opening cysteine and the closing phenylalanine or tryptophan. The D gene is left open where the match is weak. Some rows have no size entry. The others give once, few or many, or a class for an expanded clone.

d_call j_call clone_size v_call cdr3_aa cdr3_nt
TRBD2 TRBJ2-7 . TRBV6-5 CASSYGGGTSYEQYF TGTGCCAGCAGTTACGGCGGGGGGACCTCCTACGAGCAGTACTTC
. TRBJ1-3 once TRBV9 CASSVVQAGNTIYF TGTGCCAGCAGCGTAGTACAAGCTGGAAACACCATATATTTT
. TRBJ2-3 . TRBV7-9 CASSLEPGTVTDTQYF TGTGCCAGCAGCTTAGAACCAGGGACGGTCACAGATACGCAGTATTTT
. TRBJ1-2 . TRBV3-1/TRBV3-2 CASSQAGTSGYTF TGTGCCAGCAGCCAGGCCGGGACGTCAGGCTACACCTTC
. TRBJ1-1 . TRBV5-1 CASSPRGGGYTEAFF TGCGCCAGCAGCCCCCGCGGGGGCGGGTATACTGAAGCTTTCTTT
. TRBJ2-3 . TRBV6-2/TRBV6-3 CASTPTYRESNTQYF TGTGCCAGCACCCCGACCTACAGGGAATCAAATACGCAGTATTTT
TRBD1 TRBJ2-5 . TRBV4-1 CASSQVGTAQETQYF TGCGCCAGCAGCCAAGTCGGGACAGCCCAAGAGACCCAGTACTTC
. TRBJ2-7 . TRBV6-2/TRBV6-3 CASSYHPGRSSYEQYF TGTGCCAGCAGTTACCACCCCGGCAGGAGCTCCTACGAGCAGTACTTC
. TRBJ1-1 . TRBV30 CAAEENTEAFF TGTGCCGCGGAGGAGAACACTGAAGCTTTCTTT
. TRBJ2-7 . TRBV5-6 CASSLPGRVYEQYF TGTGCCAGCAGCTTGCCGGGCAGGGTATACGAGCAGTACTTC
. TRBJ1-1 . TRBV6-5 CASSYRGFYTEAFF TGTGCCAGCAGTTACCGGGGTTTTTACACTGAAGCTTTCTTT
. TRBJ1-2 once TRBV10-2 CASSESAGPHYGYTF TGCGCCAGCAGTGAGTCAGCAGGCCCGCACTATGGCTACACCTTC
TRBD1 TRBJ1-1 . TRBV2 CASGGGRGNTEAFF TGTGCCAGCGGAGGGGGCAGGGGGAACACTGAAGCTTTCTTT
TRBD1 TRBJ1-4 . TRBV5-1 CASSRAGQGANGEKLFF TGCGCCAGCAGCCGGGCGGGACAGGGGGCAAATGGGGAAAAACTGTTTTTT
. TRBJ1-6 . TRBV6-5 CASSYGGSLHF TGTGCCAGCAGTTACGGCGGTAGCCTCCACTTT
TRBD2 TRBJ2-3 . TRBV27 CASRGLAGGRTDTQYF TGTGCCAGCAGGGGACTAGCGGGGGGCCGCACAGATACGCAGTATTTT
. TRBJ2-3 . TRBV5-1 CASSSSRDTQYF TGCGCCAGCAGCTCCTCTAGGGATACGCAGTATTTT
TRBD2 TRBJ2-1 . TRBV14 CASSRRPYERGAANEQFF TGTGCCAGCAGCCGGAGACCTTATGAGCGGGGGGCGGCGAATGAGCAGTTCTTC
TRBD1 TRBJ1-1 . TRBV6-6 CASRHPDRSPEDFF TGTGCCAGCAGACACCCGGACAGGAGCCCAGAAGATTTCTTT
. TRBJ1-3 . TRBV5-1 CASSLSPVGGNTIYF TGCGCCAGCAGCCTATCCCCGGTGGGCGGAAACACCATATATTTT
. TRBJ1-2 . TRBV20-1 CSASNREDGYTF TGCAGTGCTAGTAACAGGGAGGATGGCTACACCTTC
. TRBJ1-5 . TRBV6-5 CASSYSDSASNQPQHF TGTGCCAGCAGTTACTCGGACAGCGCTAGCAATCAGCCCCAGCATTTT